These 17 T cell receptor beta chains share one sample of origin, sequenced in a study of blood T cell repertoires in COVID-19. Sequencing was performed with immunoSEQ multiplex PCR; in TCRdb, only in-frame clones are kept and a portion is missing. In the table there are some 250,000 clones, around 84% of which are singletons. Input material: peripheral blood. These receptors were collected from a man in his 60s with acute or convalescent COVID-19.

The chain uses TRBV25-1 and TRBJ2-1, with 8 positions matching TRBD2. This CDR3 contains 14 residues. CDR1 and CDR2 from the germline V gene are MGHDK and SYGVNS. V lost 6 bases to trimming and J lost 3 bases; unmatched junction nucleotides: 4. The CDR3 nucleotides are TGTGCCAGCAGCTTAGCGGGAAGCTACAATGAGCAGTTCTTC. It is translated as CASSLAGSYNEQFF.

The chain couples TRBV6-5 to TRBJ2-7; possible D gene TRBD2, 6 bases. CDR1 MNHEY and CDR2 SVGAGI come from the germline V gene. V lost 4 bases and J 1 base, leaving 17 bases between the germline ends. The CDR3 contains 16 residues. For the CDR3, the DNA is TGTGCCAGCAGTTTCGAATGGCGGGGAGAATCCTACGAGCAGTACTTC. Amino acid sequence: CASSFEWRGESYEQYF.

This clone was counted between two and nine times. At one boundary the junction diverges from the germline segment, which might be a read error. The rearrangement uses TRBV6-5 and TRBJ2-5, with 9 bases aligning to TRBD1. The length of the CDR3 is 16 residues. CDR1 is MNHEY, CDR2 SVGAGI, per germline. The DNA of the CDR3 is TGTGCCAGCAGTTACGGCGGGACAGGGACTCAAGGGACCCAGTACTTC. Its protein product is CASSYGGTGTQGTQYF.

This sequence joins TRBV4-3 and TRBJ1-4; D ambiguous. In germline, CDR1 is LGHNA, CDR2 YSLEER. The CDR3 spans 17 residues. Trimming pared 0 bases from V and 5 bases from J, leaving 16 bases between. This CDR3 reads CASSQDWKSRLNEKLFF. In nucleotides, the CDR3 is TGCGCCAGCAGCCAAGATTGGAAGTCGCGACTGAATGAAAAACTGTTTTTT.

This chain links TRBV5-1 with TRBJ2-7; 13 bases are shared with TRBD2. Germline V CDR1 and CDR2: SGHRS, YFSETQ. The CDR3 runs to 18 residues. V shed 2 bases, J shed 0 bases, and the junction held 8 bases outside the gene matches. CDR3 amino acids: CASSFGTSGTRSSYEQYF. The CDR3 bases are TGCGCCAGCAGCTTCGGGACTAGCGGGACTAGGAGCTCCTACGAGCAGTACTTC.

The chain has TRBV28 and TRBJ2-4; maybe TRBD1 (5 bases). V was pared by 6 bases and J by 16 bases, with 19 bases between. The CDR3 covers 12 residues. Germline V gene lookup returns CDR1 MDHEN and CDR2 SYDVKM. The CDR3 region has the DNA TGTGCCAGCAGCCCTCGCCGGACACAATTCTACTTC. It is translated as CASSPRRTQFYF. The variable domain in full, with the rest retrieved from reference TRBV28 and TRBJ2-4, is DVKVTQSSRYLVKRTGEKVFLECVQDMDHENMFWYRQDPGLGLRLIYFSYDVKMKEKGDIPEGYSVSREKKERFSLILESASTNQTSMYLCASSPRRTQFYFGAGTRLSVL.

This chain uses TRBV7-2 with TRBJ1-2; 7 bases map to TRBD1. Germline loops: CDR1 SGHTA, CDR2 FQGNSA. J gave up 7 bases and V 5 bases, and 7 bases lay outside the gene matches. CDR3 length: 13 residues. The CDR3 protein is CASSPDRESGYTF. As DNA, the CDR3 is TGTGCCAGCAGCCCAGACAGGGAAAGTGGCTACACCTTC.

The chain uses TRBV7-3 and TRBJ2-5; 7 positions match TRBD1. Germline loops: CDR1 SGHTA, CDR2 FQGTGA. Trimming took 5 bases from V and 5 from J; bases not matched to a gene: 11. CDR3 length equals 15 residues. CDR3 coding DNA: TGTGCCAGCAGCCCAGGGGGTGGCTACCGGGAGACCCAGTACTTC. Amino acids: CASSPGGGYRETQYF.

This chain uses TRBV5-1 with TRBJ1-6; possible D gene TRBD1, 6 bases. Trimming left V 0 bases short and J 9 bases short, with 19 bases between. The CDR3 spans 17 residues. CDR1 is SGHRS and CDR2 is YFSETQ in the germline V gene. The CDR3: CASSLAVAGTIGSPLHF. DNA of the CDR3: TGCGCCAGCAGCTTGGCCGTGGCCGGGACAATAGGTTCACCCCTCCACTTT. The full variable domain, in which reference TRBV5-1 and TRBJ1-6 provide the parts outside the CDR3, is KAGVTQTPRYLIKTRGQQVTLSCSPISGHRSVSWYQQTPGQGLQFLFEYFSETQRNKGNFPGRFSGRQFSNSRSEMNVSTLELGDSALYLCASSLAVAGTIGSPLHFGNGTRLTVT.

This chain joins TRBV19 and TRBJ2-1, with D perhaps matching TRBD2 (5 bases). The germline V gene has CDR1 LNHDA and CDR2 SQIVND (reference sequence). CDR3 length: 15 amino acids. Trimming took off 7 bases at V and 4 bases at J, with 17 bases between the two ends. For the CDR3, the DNA is TGTGCCAGTAACTGGCGGGCAAGGCCGTACAATGAGCAGTTCTTC. Protein sequence: CASNWRARPYNEQFF.

The rearrangement joins TRBV5-1 to TRBJ2-3; TRBD1 agrees at 8 bases. With 4 bases clipped from V and 1 base from J, the junction kept 8 bases outside the gene matches. The CDR3 has 16 residues. CDR1 is SGHRS, CDR2 YFSETQ, per germline. CDR3 bases: TGCGCCAGCAGCGGAGGGTCGACAGGGGGCACAGATACGCAGTATTTT. It translates to CASSGGSTGGTDTQYF.

This rearrangement joins TRBV10-1 to TRBJ2-1; possibly TRBD2 for D (7 bases). The V gene's germline CDR1 is WNHNN and CDR2 SYGVQD (reference sequence). Between the trimmed V and J ends, which lost 0 bases and 5 bases, there was a span of 14 bases. This CDR3 region has 16 residues. As DNA, the CDR3 is TGCGCCAGCAGTGAGTCAGGGGGGGGCACCGACAATGAGCAGTTCTTC. Protein product: CASSESGGGTDNEQFF.

This clone was counted only a few times. The V and J genes are TRBV21-1 and TRBJ2-7; the listed D gene, TRBD2, was not tested against the DNA. TRBV21-1 has pseudogene status. CDR3 length equals 15 residues. In DNA, the CDR3 is TGTGCCAGCAGCAAAGGGGGACTAGCAGATTACGAGCAGTACTTC. As protein: CASSKGGLADYEQYF.

The V gene is TRBV10-3, the J gene TRBJ2-4; 9 bases are a match to TRBD1. The CDR3 is 14 residues long. CDR1 ENHRY and CDR2 SYGVKD come from the germline V gene. With 10 bases clipped from V and 5 bases from J, the junction kept 9 bases outside the gene matches. The CDR3 reads CATGQGAGQNIQYF. For the CDR3, the DNA is TGTGCCACGGGACAGGGAGCCGGCCAAAACATTCAGTACTTC.

The V and J genes are TRBV10-3 and TRBJ2-3; TRBD2 agrees at 8 bases. V trimming: 0 bases; J trimming: 4 bases; junction bases outside the gene matches: 0. The length of the CDR3 is 14 residues. Looked up from germline, CDR1 is ENHRY and CDR2 is SYGVKD. The CDR3 DNA follows: TGTGCCATCAGTGAGTCAGCGGGAGCAGATACGCAGTATTTT. Translating gives CAISESAGADTQYF.

Comments on this clone: Other DNA sequences of this sample code for an identical CDR3. This chain links TRBV6-1 with TRBJ2-5, with a tentative D call TRBD2 (5 bases). The CDR3 has 14 amino acids. Germline V gene sequence: CDR1 MNHNS, CDR2 SASEGT. Trimming stripped 1 base from V and 5 bases from J, with 11 bases between. CDR3 DNA: TGTGCCAGCAGTGAAGGCGGGTTGCGTGAGACCCAGTACTTC. This sequence encodes CASSEGGLRETQYF.

The V gene is TRBV10-2, the J gene TRBJ2-1; no firm D call. The germline V gene has CDR1 WSHSY and CDR2 SAAADI. CDR3 length: 16 residues. V was pared by 3 bases and J by 2 bases, with 14 bases between. CDR3 coding DNA: TGCGCCAGCAGTGAAAGTGATGTAGCCGCCTACAATGAGCAGTTCTTC. Translating gives CASSESDVAAYNEQFF.